The 20 T cell receptor beta chains below come from one sample, sequenced in a study of blood T cell repertoires in COVID-19. The data were produced by immunoSEQ multiplex PCR, yet TCRdb's version contains in-frame clones alone and is incomplete. This sample has about 250,000 clones; 70% to 90% occur once, and the top ten carry about 5.1%. Sequenced input: peripheral blood. These receptors came from a man in his forties or fifties with active or convalescent COVID-19.

The V gene is TRBV19, the J gene TRBJ2-6; tentatively, D is TRBD2 (7 bases). V was clipped by 11 bases and J by 2 bases, with 10 bases between them. Germline CDR1 is LNHDA and CDR2 is SQIVND (reference sequence). The CDR3 is 13 amino acids. The CDR3 region is CAGGGPGANVLTF. The CDR3, as DNA: TGTGCCGGGGGGGGCCCTGGGGCCAACGTCCTGACTTTC.

The chain joins TRBV18 to TRBJ2-7, with D perhaps matching TRBD1 (7 bases). Germline assignment: CDR1 KGHSH and CDR2 LQKENI. CDR3 size: 14 residues. Trimming left V 2 bases short and J 2 bases short, with 10 bases between. The CDR3 sequence is CASSPSRGAYEQYF. CDR3 coding DNA: TGTGCCAGCTCACCATCCAGGGGGGCCTACGAGCAGTACTTC.

The chain recombines TRBV5-1 with TRBJ2-3; D is perhaps TRBD2 (5 bases). V was pared by 1 base and J by 0 bases, with 12 bases between. The CDR3 is made up of 16 amino acids. In germline, CDR1 is SGHRS, CDR2 YFSETQ. CDR3 protein: CASSLRTRSSTDTQYF. The CDR3 DNA follows: TGCGCCAGCAGCTTGAGGACTCGATCTAGCACAGATACGCAGTATTTT.

This rearrangement joins TRBV6-5 to TRBJ1-2, with D maybe TRBD1 (5 bases). The CDR3 runs to 14 residues. Germline assignment: CDR1 MNHEY and CDR2 SVGAGI. Between the trimmed V and J ends, which lost 6 bases and 8 bases, there was a span of 19 bases. CDR3 in DNA: TGTGCCAGCAGACAGGTTGGAAGGGTGGGCGGCTACACCTTC. This encodes CASRQVGRVGGYTF.

The CDR3 DNA is TGTGCCAGCAGCCCGGGGCTCAGGGGAAACTATGGCTACACCTTC. Amino acid sequence: CASSPGLRGNYGYTF. This chain uses TRBV5-6 with TRBJ1-2, with D tentatively TRBD1 (6 bases). Germline V gene data show CDR1 as SGHDT and CDR2 as YYEEEE. V lost 4 bases and J lost 2, with 15 bases in between. The CDR3 sequence is 15 residues long.

This clone was counted between two and nine times. This sequence joins TRBV20-1 and TRBJ1-6; D not resolved. This CDR3 has 11 residues. Trimming stripped 6 bases from V and 14 bases from J, with 14 bases between. Germline assignment: CDR1 DFQATT and CDR2 SNEGSKA (reference sequence). The CDR3 is CSARRGESLHF. CDR3 sequence (DNA): TGCAGTGCCCGGCGGGGAGAGTCCCTCCACTTT.

The chain links TRBV2 to TRBJ2-7; 9 positions match TRBD1. CDR1 and CDR2 from the germline V gene are SNHLY and FYNNEI. The CDR3 runs to 13 residues. V was pared by 8 bases and J by 2 bases, with 4 bases of the junction left unmatched. DNA of the CDR3: TGTGCCAGCTCCGGGACAGGGCCCTACGAGCAGTACTTC. Translation: CASSGTGPYEQYF.

This clone was picked up one time. The chain employs TRBV19 and TRBJ2-7; tentatively, D is TRBD2 (5 bases). The CDR3 is 15 residues long. With 3 bases removed from V and 1 base from J, the gap between germline ends came to 13 bases. Germline V gene sequence: CDR1 LNHDA, CDR2 SQIVND (reference sequence). CDR3: CASSIFPSQSYEQYF. Written as DNA, the CDR3 is TGTGCCAGTAGTATCTTTCCTAGCCAATCCTACGAGCAGTACTTC.

This clone turned up a few times. The CDR3 DNA is TGTGCCAGCACCAGAGCGGGAGGCCTCTACAATGAGCAGTTCTTC. It is translated as CASTRAGGLYNEQFF. The V and J genes are TRBV5-6 and TRBJ2-1; 9 positions match TRBD2. This CDR3 region has 15 residues. Germline V gene sequence: CDR1 SGHDT, CDR2 YYEEEE. The trim removed 6 bases at V and 3 bases at J, leaving 7 bases unmatched.

The chain is built from TRBV2 and TRBJ2-2; 7 nucleotides line up with TRBD1. Trimming at V came to 4 bases and at J to 7 bases, leaving 9 bases not matched to a gene. Germline assignment: CDR1 SNHLY and CDR2 FYNNEI. This CDR3 is 15 amino acids long. For the CDR3, the DNA is TGTGCCAGCAGTGTAGGGACAGAAGGGAGCGGGGAGCTGTTTTTT. Protein product: CASSVGTEGSGELFF.

The table lists this clone with a few counts. This sequence joins TRBV9 and TRBJ1-2; a possible D gene is TRBD1 (6 bases). This CDR3 has 15 amino acids. V lost 0 bases and J lost 4, with 13 bases in between. CDR1 is SGDLS and CDR2 is YYNGEE in the germline V gene. Here the CDR3 DNA reads TGTGCCAGCAGCGTAGCCCCTAGGACAGTCTATGGCTACACCTTC. This sequence encodes CASSVAPRTVYGYTF.

The chain recombines TRBV5-4 with TRBJ1-1, with D possibly TRBD1 on 5 matching bases. The germline CDR1 and CDR2 sequences are SGHNT and YYREEE (reference sequence). The V and J ends lost 3 bases and 0 bases respectively, with 15 bases between them. This CDR3 spans 16 amino acids. CDR3 nucleotides: TGTGCCAGCAGCTATGGCGGGGGAGTGATGAACACTGAAGCTTTCTTT. Amino acids: CASSYGGGVMNTEAFF.

The chain carries TRBV18 and TRBJ2-7; possibly TRBD1 for D (7 bases). V was cut by 0 bases and J by 5 bases, with 11 bases left in between. This CDR3 contains 14 residues. Germline V gives CDR1 KGHSH, CDR2 LQKENI. Here the CDR3 reads CASSPPPGGHEQYF. In DNA, the CDR3 is TGTGCCAGCTCACCACCGCCAGGGGGGCACGAGCAGTACTTC.

The chain has TRBV6-6 and TRBJ1-1; 9 nucleotides align to TRBD1. The CDR3 consists of 13 residues. Germline V gene sequence: CDR1 MNHNY, CDR2 SVGAGI (reference sequence). The J segment lost 5 bases and the V segment lost 7 bases, leaving 5 bases of the junction unmatched. The CDR3 DNA sequence: TGTGCCAGCATGATAGGGACAGGGACTGAAGCTTTCTTT. This sequence encodes CASMIGTGTEAFF.

The chain combines TRBV29-1 with TRBJ2-5; possible D gene TRBD2, 5 bases. Trimming stripped 4 bases from V and 5 bases from J, with 14 bases between. CDR1 SQVTM and CDR2 ANQGSEA come from the germline V gene. CDR3 size: 13 residues. The CDR3 here is CSVVASFGETQYF. The CDR3 nucleotides are TGCAGCGTTGTAGCGTCGTTCGGGGAGACCCAGTACTTC.

This rearrangement joins TRBV6-5 to TRBJ2-7; D possibly corresponds to TRBD2 (6 bases). V shed 2 bases and J shed 9 bases, with 20 bases lying between them. Germline V lookup: CDR1 MNHEY, CDR2 SVGAGI. The CDR3 extends over 15 amino acids. As DNA, the CDR3 is TGTGCCAGCAGTTACGTCCCAGGTTGGGGGGTTGGGCAGTACTTC. Translated: CASSYVPGWGVGQYF.

The chain links TRBV5-5 to TRBJ2-1, with 10 bases that match TRBD1. With V trimmed by 9 bases and J by 5 bases, 8 bases remained unmatched. CDR1 and CDR2 (germline): SGHKS, YYEKEE (reference sequence). This CDR3 is 14 amino acids long. The CDR3 nucleotides read TGTGCCACTACCCGGGACAGGGGTAACAATGAGCAGTTCTTC. Protein sequence: CATTRDRGNNEQFF.

V is TRBV5-1 and J is TRBJ1-1, with D unresolved. CDR1 is SGHRS, CDR2 YFSETQ, per germline. The length of the CDR3 is 15 residues. The V and J ends lost 2 bases and 1 base respectively, with 12 bases between them. CDR3 in amino acids: CASSLRRTQNTEAFF. CDR3 DNA: TGCGCCAGCAGCTTAAGAAGGACTCAGAACACTGAAGCTTTCTTT.

V is TRBV27 and J is TRBJ2-7, with D tentatively TRBD2 (5 bases). Trimming removed 1 base at V and 5 bases at J, with 15 bases between. In germline, CDR1 is MNHEY, CDR2 SMNVEV (reference sequence). This CDR3 has 15 amino acids. CDR3 sequence reads: CASSLYWGVGNEQYF. The CDR3 DNA is TGTGCCAGCAGTTTATACTGGGGAGTCGGCAACGAGCAGTACTTC.

This rearrangement joins TRBV5-1 to TRBJ2-1, with 10 nucleotides matching TRBD1. The CDR3 contains 18 residues. CDR1 and CDR2 from the germline V gene are SGHRS and YFSETQ. After removal of 7 bases from V and 2 bases from J, the junction contained 15 bases not matched to a gene. For the CDR3, the DNA is TGCGCCAGCTCGGGGACAGGGGTCGGGATAGAGCCCTACAATGAGCAGTTCTTC. The encoded protein is CASSGTGVGIEPYNEQFF.